This entry lists 18 T cell receptor beta chains sequenced from one sample in a study of Graves' ophthalmopathy and Graves' hyperthyroidism. Beta-chain TCR CDR3 regions were amplified from RNA transcripts. The workflow started with a first-round RT-PCR run with HTBI primers and then moved on to a second-round multiplex PCR. TCRdb reprocessed the multiplex PCR reads with MiXCR, giving one entry per CDR3 protein. The data contain 40,000 to 45,000 distinct CDR3 sequences, over 40% of them seen just once; the ten biggest clones take up 18%. Sequenced sample: peripheral blood. Receptors originate from an adult man with Graves' ophthalmopathy.

This clonotype was seen only a few times. The rearrangement links TRBV24-1 to TRBJ2-1, with 10 bases matching TRBD2. CDR3 length equals 15 residues. CDR1 is KGHDR, CDR2 SFDVKD, per germline. V was clipped by 7 bases and J by 7 bases; unmatched bases: 9. The CDR3 nucleotides read TGTGCCACCAGCCAGAGGGTAGCGGGAGGTAATGAGCAGTTCTTC. Encoded protein: CATSQRVAGGNEQFF.

This clonotype has at least ten counts. This rearrangement joins TRBV20-1 to TRBJ2-5; 9 bases map to TRBD2. Losses at the gene ends were 3 bases for V and 2 bases for J; bases not matched to a gene: 4. This CDR3 is built from 14 residues. The germline CDR1 and CDR2 sequences are DFQATT and SNEGSKA (reference sequence). This CDR3 is CSARTSGLQETQYF. As DNA, the CDR3 is TGCAGTGCTAGGACTAGCGGACTTCAAGAGACCCAGTACTTC.

With respect to this clonotype: The junction differs from germline at one of its ends, possibly a read error. V usage is TRBV7-2 and J usage is TRBJ2-3; D is unresolved. The CDR3 loop spans 15 amino acids. Germline CDR1 reads SGHTA; CDR2 reads FQGNSA. CDR3 region: CACSLVGPGTDTQYF. CDR3 in DNA: TGTGCCTGCAGCTTAGTAGGGCCCGGCACAGATACGCAGTATTTT.

This clonotype was recorded many times. The CDR3 loop is CASSLRSWGANVLTF. CDR3 nucleotide sequence: TGTGCCAGCAGCTTACGTTCGTGGGGGGCCAACGTCCTGACTTTC. The V and J genes are TRBV13 and TRBJ2-6; unclear D gene. The germline V and J ends were trimmed by 2 bases and 4 bases, with 9 bases remaining between them. Germline CDR1 reads PRHDT; CDR2 reads FYEKMQ (reference sequence). This CDR3 region has 15 residues.

Relative to its sample, this clonotype is medium-sized. The chain carries TRBV7-2 and TRBJ1-3; D call uncertain. CDR1 and CDR2 from the germline V gene are SGHTA and FQGNSA. Trimming shortened V by 6 bases and J by 2 bases, and 11 bases separated the two germline ends. The CDR3 sequence is 14 residues long. In DNA form, the CDR3 reads TGTGCCAGCAGGTTAAGCGGGGCTGGAAACACCATATATTTT. It encodes CASRLSGAGNTIYF.

As regards this clonotype: The CDR3 does not end in the conserved phenylalanine or tryptophan, so this is likely a read error. This chain links TRBV4-2 with TRBJ2-5; D is possibly TRBD2 (7 bases). The CDR3 sequence is 15 residues long. Trimming took off 0 bases at V and 1 base at J, with 9 bases between the two ends. Germline assignment: CDR1 LGHNA and CDR2 YNFKEQ. The CDR3 protein is CASSQDRGAQETQYC. The CDR3 DNA sequence: TGTGCCAGCAGCCAAGATCGGGGGGCCCAAGAGACCCAGTACTGC.

This clonotype showed up many times. The rearrangement uses TRBV20-1 and TRBJ2-6, with D perhaps being TRBD1 or TRBD2 (5 bases each). V dropped 6 bases and J dropped 0 bases, with 12 bases sitting between them. CDR3 length: 15 residues. In germline, CDR1 is DFQATT, CDR2 SNEGSKA (reference sequence). DNA for the CDR3: TGCAGTGCAATGGGACGGGACTCTGGGGCCAACGTCCTGACTTTC. It codes for CSAMGRDSGANVLTF.

The table lists this clonotype with many counts. J is TRBJ1-6 and V is TRBV28, with D tentatively TRBD1 (5 bases). The CDR3 spans 16 residues. Per the germline V gene, CDR1 is MDHEN and CDR2 is SYDVKM. V dropped 1 base and J dropped 6 bases, with 13 bases sitting between them. The CDR3 DNA reads TGTGCCAGCAGTTTATTCCGGGCAGGGCCTAATTCACCCCTCCACTTT. Protein: CASSLFRAGPNSPLHF.

Concerning this clonotype: Here the CDR3 omits its conserved ending phenylalanine or tryptophan, so a read error is the likely source. The J gene is TRBJ2-5, the V gene TRBV13, with D tentatively TRBD1 or TRBD2 (6 bases each). Germline CDR1 PRHDT, CDR2 FYEKMQ (reference sequence). V lost 4 bases, J lost 5 bases, and 11 bases lay in between. This CDR3 has 13 amino acids. The CDR3 bases are TGTGCCAGCAGCTACCGAGGGGGGGAGACCCAGTACTCC. Translated: CASSYRGGETQYS.

DNA of the CDR3: TGTGCCAGCATCCCGGGACAGGGGAGGATTCAGTACTTC. As protein: CASIPGQGRIQYF. This rearrangement joins TRBV11-2 to TRBJ2-4, with 10 bases lining up with TRBD1. This CDR3 spans 13 amino acids. The germline V gene has CDR1 SGHAT and CDR2 FQNNGV. J was trimmed by 10 bases and V by 7 bases; bases with no gene match: 7.

The chain is built from TRBV5-5 and TRBJ1-2; D uncertain. Germline loops: CDR1 SGHKS, CDR2 YYEKEE (reference sequence). Trimming shortened V by 0 bases and J by 0 bases, and 3 bases separated the two germline ends. This CDR3 region has 13 residues. CDR3: CASSLDANYGYTF. The CDR3 DNA sequence: TGTGCCAGCAGCTTGGATGCTAACTATGGCTACACCTTC.

This clonotype was seen a few times. The rearrangement joins TRBV7-9 to TRBJ2-7; 7 nucleotides align to TRBD1. Germline CDR1 and CDR2: SEHNR and FQNEAQ (reference sequence). The CDR3 contains 12 residues. V gave up 5 bases and J gave up 7 bases; unmatched junction bases: 5. The CDR3 is CASSADRVEQYF. DNA for the CDR3: TGTGCCAGCAGCGCAGACAGGGTTGAGCAGTACTTC.

This clonotype was recorded many times. The chain carries TRBV28 and TRBJ2-7, with unresolved D. Trimming took 4 bases from V and 7 from J, leaving 11 bases between them. The CDR3 length is 12 residues. The V gene's germline CDR1 is MDHEN and CDR2 SYDVKM. The CDR3 here is CASSSRLREQYF. CDR3 nucleotide sequence: TGTGCCAGCAGTTCGAGATTGAGAGAGCAGTACTTC. Complete variable domain (other parts from reference TRBV28 and TRBJ2-7): DVKVTQSSRYLVKRTGEKVFLECVQDMDHENMFWYRQDPGLGLRLIYFSYDVKMKEKGDIPEGYSVSREKKERFSLILESASTNQTSMYLCASSSRLREQYFGPGTRLTVT.

A word on this clonotype: A read error is likely, as this CDR3 ends without the conserved phenylalanine or tryptophan. The chain links TRBV24-1 to TRBJ2-3, with D perhaps TRBD2 (6 bases). V gave up 6 bases and J gave up 6 bases, with 15 bases separating them. Germline assignment: CDR1 KGHDR and CDR2 SFDVKD. The CDR3 consists of 14 residues. The CDR3 reads CATSRGSEGDTQYL. In nucleotides, the CDR3 is TGTGCCACCAGTCGGGGGTCCGAAGGGGATACGCAGTATCTT.

In this sample, this clonotype turned up many times. This chain links TRBV5-1 with TRBJ2-1; 8 nucleotides match TRBD1. The CDR3 is 16 residues long. Germline V gene sequence: CDR1 SGHRS, CDR2 YFSETQ. The junction had 6 bases not matched to a gene; V was cut back by 0 bases and J by 4 bases. DNA of the CDR3: TGCGCCAGCAGCTTGGTCCCAGGGGGCGGGTACAATGAGCAGTTCTTC. Translation: CASSLVPGGGYNEQFF.

The gene calls are TRBV24-1 and TRBJ2-7; 10 bases are shared with TRBD1. The germline V gene has CDR1 KGHDR and CDR2 SFDVKD. The V gene end was trimmed by 3 bases and the J gene end by 7 bases; junction bases not matched to a gene: 11. The CDR3 runs 16 residues. For the CDR3, the DNA is TGTGCCACCAGTGATCCGGACAGGGGGTACCATAGGGAGCAGTACGTC. Its protein is CATSDPDRGYHREQYV.

The rearrangement joins TRBV13 to TRBJ2-1, with 9 bases lining up with TRBD2. Germline V gene sequence: CDR1 PRHDT, CDR2 FYEKMQ (reference sequence). J gave up 4 bases and V 7 bases, and 8 bases lay outside the gene matches. CDR3 size: 15 residues. This CDR3 reads CASKGLAEVYNEQFF. The CDR3 DNA is TGTGCCAGCAAGGGACTAGCAGAAGTATACAATGAGCAGTTCTTC.

This clonotype was seen many times. The chain has TRBV19 and TRBJ2-2; 9 bases agree with TRBD1. Trimming cost V 5 bases and J 4 bases; bases outside gene matches: 11. CDR1 LNHDA and CDR2 SQIVND come from the germline V gene (reference sequence). This CDR3 spans 17 amino acids. The CDR3 coding sequence is TGTGCCAGTAGTGTCACCGGGACAGGGAGTCCCACCGGGGAGCTGTTTTTT. This translates into CASSVTGTGSPTGELFF.